This section outlines one T cell receptor (beta chain) sequence together with its context. Its specific antigen is unknown. No base quality values were provided; no much bigger clone lies one nucleotide off. The sample is drawn from a study of blood T cells in healthy people across ages (dated by TCRdb to between 2014 and 2017). Looking at the study overall: In model experiments, roughly one uniquely barcoded TCR beta cDNA molecule per two T cells was captured by template switching. To track age-related changes in TCR beta repertoire diversity, the study relied on deep sequencing normalized with unique cDNA molecular identifiers. Four age groups were formed from the donors: young (average roughly 15 years), middle-aged (approximately 41), aged (around 62) and long-lived (more than 75). To avoid experimental bias, donors of different ages were spread randomly across the sequencing lanes. For two donors (one aged 18 to 30 and one aged 80 or older), the study analyzed two additional independent replicas of 1 million unique cDNA reads from the same blood draw. The paper's findings and limits, for the study overall: As age increased, observed TCR beta diversity per million T cells dropped in a roughly linear way, and a significant reduction was already evident by age 40. A strong correlation was found between observed TCR beta diversity and the percentage of naive T cells measured by flow cytometry. Compared with the aged group, the long-lived group had more naive CD4+ T cells, fewer expanded clones and increased TCR diversity, a pattern suggesting age selection. Bulk unsorted PBMC profiling prevented conclusive comparison of naive and antigen-experienced compartments. Because the CMV infection status of the donors was unknown, age-related changes in expanded clonotypes may potentially have been confounded. Estimates of total diversity based on one million sequenced T cells were regarded as lower bounds and as underestimates.

The donors were a few dozen Caucasian individuals from Russia, aged roughly 6 to 100 years, who were systemically healthy. Each donor gave 9.5 to 10 milliliters of peripheral blood, drawn into EDTA-treated Vacutainer tubes. Ficoll-Paque density-gradient centrifugation was used to isolate PBMCs, with at least 6 million per sample. Total RNA, at least 6 micrograms per sample, was extracted from PBMCs with Trizol reagent. Naive CD45RAhigh/CD27high T cell percentages were measured by flow cytometry on a PBMC aliquot from every donor. The protocol used for the library was 5' RACE. TCRdb names Illumina HiSeq 2500 as the instrument used. The second PCR ran for roughly 7 to 12 cycles and used a J-beta primer mix along with a sample-barcoded 5' primer. A unique molecular identifier was introduced onto each TCR beta cDNA molecule by a template-switch 5' adaptor carrying 12 random nucleotides. Each sample yielded at least 2.5 million CDR3-containing paired-end reads. First-strand cDNA synthesis was performed from all RNA using the Mint cDNA synthesis kit, with priming by a TRBC-specific oligonucleotide. After uracil-DNA glycosylase treatment, a first 18-cycle PCR used universal primers M1SS and BC2_uni_R on all cDNA. The authors' pipeline ran thus. Each sample was normalized by randomly selecting 1 million high-quality reads, each carrying a distinct molecular identifier. Instead of being binned into consensus sequences, reads that shared molecular identifiers were thrown out. MiTCR, run with a Q25 quality threshold and the strictest error-elimination algorithm, handled CDR3 identification, clonotype clustering and error correction. A nonparametric unseen species model with Euler transformation was used to estimate a lower bound on total TCR beta diversity. The public sequencing data were trimmed at Q25 with fastp and processed into clonotypes with MiXCR by TCRdb, which kept only in-frame beta chains. Rows matching on CDR3 protein sequence are summarized as one entry with the most common DNA and genes. The V and J calls shown here were made by TCRdb, not taken from the authors' results. The sample has about 970,000 distinct CDR3 sequences on record, just over 50% of them singletons. The top ten clonotypes cover 20% to 25% of the sample.

V and J lose 0 bases and 3 bases, and a span of 14 bases separates them. The CDR3 goes from the cysteine to the phenylalanine over 16 residues. Only the CDR3 region is kept as DNA, spanning 48 bases read in frame from base 1. The germline V gene specifies MNHEY as CDR1 and SVGAGI as CDR2. This clonotype was obtained from a woman aged 55-70 years in good health. The V and J segments used are TRBV6-5 and TRBJ1-1; no D gene can be assigned with confidence. Sequenced: blood. The bases are TGTGCCAGCAGTTACTCGGGGTGGAGGTCGGACACTGAAGCTTTCTTT. Its protein product is CASSYSGWRSDTEAFF.